This T cell receptor (beta chain) was observed in a study of blood T cell repertoires in COVID-19. The wider study: Nucleic acid was either cDNA or gDNA, and it came from T cells, B-cell-depleted T cells, or PBMCs.

Some clones are missing from TCRdb's copy, which holds only in-frame ones; the method was immunoSEQ multiplex PCR. Seen here are approximately 240,000 clones, 80% to 95% observed once, and the top ten hold roughly 0.79%. The CDR3 covers 14 residues. V was cut by 4 bases and J by 4 bases, with 15 bases left in between. Germline V CDR1 and CDR2: SGHNT, YYREEE (reference sequence). The sequenced sample consisted of peripheral blood. The source of this sequence is a man aged 25 to 40 with COVID-19, enrolled during active disease. V and J are TRBV5-4 and TRBJ2-7; tentatively, D is TRBD1 (5 bases). In DNA, the CDR3 is TGTGCCAGCAGCGCCAGGGAAGACAGATACGAGCAGTACTTC. Protein product: CASSAREDRYEQYF.